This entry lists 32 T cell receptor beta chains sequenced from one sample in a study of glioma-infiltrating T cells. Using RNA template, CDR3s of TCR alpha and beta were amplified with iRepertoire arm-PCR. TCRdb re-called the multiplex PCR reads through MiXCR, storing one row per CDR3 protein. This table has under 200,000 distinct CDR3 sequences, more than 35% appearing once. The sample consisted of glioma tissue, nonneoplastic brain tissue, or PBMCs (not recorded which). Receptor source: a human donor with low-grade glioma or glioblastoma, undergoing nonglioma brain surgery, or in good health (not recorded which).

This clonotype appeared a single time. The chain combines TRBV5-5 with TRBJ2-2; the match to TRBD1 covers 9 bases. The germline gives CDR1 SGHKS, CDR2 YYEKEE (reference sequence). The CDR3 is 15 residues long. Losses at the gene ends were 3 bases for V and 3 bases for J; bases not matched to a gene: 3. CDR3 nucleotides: TGTGCCAGCAGCTCGACAGGGGGAGACACCGGGGAGCTGTTTTTT. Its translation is CASSSTGGDTGELFF.

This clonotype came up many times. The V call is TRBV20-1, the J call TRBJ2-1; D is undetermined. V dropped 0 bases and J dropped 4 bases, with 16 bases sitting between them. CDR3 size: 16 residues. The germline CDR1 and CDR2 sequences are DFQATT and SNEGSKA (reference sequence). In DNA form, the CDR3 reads TGCAGTGCTAGAGATCTCTACGGGTTCCCGTACAATGAGCAGTTCTTC. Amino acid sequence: CSARDLYGFPYNEQFF.

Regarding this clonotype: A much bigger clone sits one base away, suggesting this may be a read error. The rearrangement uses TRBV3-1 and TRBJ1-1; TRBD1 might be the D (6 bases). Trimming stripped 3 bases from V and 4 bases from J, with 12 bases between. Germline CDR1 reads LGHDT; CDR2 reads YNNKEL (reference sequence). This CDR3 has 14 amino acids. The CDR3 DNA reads TGTGCCAGCAGCCAGCAGGGGAAGGTCACTGAAGCTTTCTTT. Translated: CASSQQGKVTEAFF.

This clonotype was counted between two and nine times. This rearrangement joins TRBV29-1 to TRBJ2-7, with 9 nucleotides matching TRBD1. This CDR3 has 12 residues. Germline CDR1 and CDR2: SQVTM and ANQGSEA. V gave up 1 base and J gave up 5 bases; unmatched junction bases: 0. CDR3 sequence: CSVEGTGDEQYF. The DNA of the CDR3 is TGCAGCGTTGAAGGGACAGGGGACGAGCAGTACTTC.

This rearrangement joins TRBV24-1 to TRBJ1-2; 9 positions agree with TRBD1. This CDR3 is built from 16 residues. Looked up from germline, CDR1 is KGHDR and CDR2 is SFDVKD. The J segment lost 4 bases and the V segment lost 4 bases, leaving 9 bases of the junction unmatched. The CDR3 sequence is CATSDPTQGAAYGYTF. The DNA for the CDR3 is TGTGCCACCAGTGACCCCACACAGGGGGCGGCCTATGGCTACACCTTC.

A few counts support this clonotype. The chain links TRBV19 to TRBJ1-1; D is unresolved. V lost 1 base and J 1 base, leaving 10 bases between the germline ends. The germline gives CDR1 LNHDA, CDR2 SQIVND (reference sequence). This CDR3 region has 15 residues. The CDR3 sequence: CASSIVGQPNTEAFF. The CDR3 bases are TGTGCCAGTAGTATAGTTGGCCAACCGAACACTGAAGCTTTCTTT. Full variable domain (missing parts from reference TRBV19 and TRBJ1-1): DGGITQSPKYLFRKEGQNVTLSCEQNLNHDAMYWYRQDPGQGLRLIYYSQIVNDFQKGDIAEGYSVSREKKESFPLTVTSAQKNPTAFYLCASSIVGQPNTEAFFGQGTRLTVV.

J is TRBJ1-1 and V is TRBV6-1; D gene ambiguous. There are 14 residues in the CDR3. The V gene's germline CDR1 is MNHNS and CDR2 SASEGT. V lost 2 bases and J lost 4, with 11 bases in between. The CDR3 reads CASSEYILGTEAFF. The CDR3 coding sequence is TGTGCCAGCAGTGAATATATTTTGGGCACTGAAGCTTTCTTT.

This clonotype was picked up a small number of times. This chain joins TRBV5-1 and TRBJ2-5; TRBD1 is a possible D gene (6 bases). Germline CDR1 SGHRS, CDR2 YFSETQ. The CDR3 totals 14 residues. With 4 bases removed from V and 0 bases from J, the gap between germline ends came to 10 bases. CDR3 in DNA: TGCGCCAGCAGCATAGGACAGAACCAAGAGACCCAGTACTTC. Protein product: CASSIGQNQETQYF.

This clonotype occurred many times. The CDR3 DNA is TGTGCCAGCAGTTCCCCAGGGGACTACACTGAAGCTTTCTTT. It codes for CASSSPGDYTEAFF. This sequence joins TRBV28 and TRBJ1-1; possible D gene TRBD1, 6 bases. Between the trimmed V and J ends, which lost 4 bases and 3 bases, there was a span of 12 bases. The CDR3 is 14 residues long. Germline V gene data show CDR1 as MDHEN and CDR2 as SYDVKM.

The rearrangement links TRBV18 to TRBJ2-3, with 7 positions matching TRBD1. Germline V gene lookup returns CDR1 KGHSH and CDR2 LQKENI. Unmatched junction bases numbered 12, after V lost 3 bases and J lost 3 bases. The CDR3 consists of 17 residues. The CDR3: CASSPRQGRGETDTQYF. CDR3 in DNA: TGTGCCAGCTCACCCAGACAGGGAAGGGGCGAAACAGATACGCAGTATTTT. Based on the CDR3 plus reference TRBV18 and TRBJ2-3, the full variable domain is NAGVMQNPRHLVRRRGQEARLRCSPMKGHSHVYWYRQLPEEGLKFMVYLQKENIIDESGMPKERFSAEFPKEGPSILRIQQVVRGDSAAYFCASSPRQGRGETDTQYFGPGTRLTVL.

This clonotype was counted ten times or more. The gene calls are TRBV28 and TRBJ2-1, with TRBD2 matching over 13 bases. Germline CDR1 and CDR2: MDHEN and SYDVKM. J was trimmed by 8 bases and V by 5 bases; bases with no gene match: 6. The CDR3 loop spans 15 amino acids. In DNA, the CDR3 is TGTGCCAGCAGTCGGGACGGACTAGCGGGAGATGAGCAGTTCTTC. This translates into CASSRDGLAGDEQFF.

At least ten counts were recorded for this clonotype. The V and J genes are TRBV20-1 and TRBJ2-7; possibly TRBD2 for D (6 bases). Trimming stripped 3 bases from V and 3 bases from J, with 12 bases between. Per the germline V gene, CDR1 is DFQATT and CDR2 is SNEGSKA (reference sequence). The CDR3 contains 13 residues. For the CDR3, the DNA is TGCAGTGCTAGTTATAGCGGCCGCTACGAGCAGTACTTC. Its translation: CSASYSGRYEQYF.

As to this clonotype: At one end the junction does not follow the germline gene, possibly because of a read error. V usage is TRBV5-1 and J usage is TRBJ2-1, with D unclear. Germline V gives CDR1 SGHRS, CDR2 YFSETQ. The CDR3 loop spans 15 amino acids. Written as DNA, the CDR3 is TGCTCCAGCAGCGTCATGTCGACCGCTAACAATGAGCAGTTCTTC. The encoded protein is CSSSVMSTANNEQFF.

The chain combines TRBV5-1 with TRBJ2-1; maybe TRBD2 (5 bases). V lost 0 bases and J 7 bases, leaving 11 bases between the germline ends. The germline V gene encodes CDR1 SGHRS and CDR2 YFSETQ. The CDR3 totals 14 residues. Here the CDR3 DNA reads TGCGCCAGCAGCTTGGTGGGAGTGGCTAATGAGCAGTTCTTC. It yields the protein CASSLVGVANEQFF.

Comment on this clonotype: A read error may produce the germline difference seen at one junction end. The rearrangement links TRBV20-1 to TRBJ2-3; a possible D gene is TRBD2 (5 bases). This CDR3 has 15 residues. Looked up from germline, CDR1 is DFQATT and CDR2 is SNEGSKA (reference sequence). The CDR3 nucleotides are TGCAGTGCTAGAGATAGGAGACCTAGCACAGATACGAAGTATTTT. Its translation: CSARDRRPSTDTKYF.

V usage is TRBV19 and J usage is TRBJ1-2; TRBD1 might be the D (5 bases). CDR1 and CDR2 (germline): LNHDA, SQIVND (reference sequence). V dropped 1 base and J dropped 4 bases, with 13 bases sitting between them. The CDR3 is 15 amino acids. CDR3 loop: CASSIGARAVYGYTF. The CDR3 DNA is TGTGCCAGTAGTATAGGCGCCAGGGCGGTCTATGGCTACACCTTC.

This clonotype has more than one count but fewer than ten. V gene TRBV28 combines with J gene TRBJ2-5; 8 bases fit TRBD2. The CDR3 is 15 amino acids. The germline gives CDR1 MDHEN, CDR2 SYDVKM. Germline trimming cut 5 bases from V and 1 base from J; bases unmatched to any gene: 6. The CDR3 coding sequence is TGTGCCAGCAGTCCAAGGACTAGCACCCAAGAGACCCAGTACTTC. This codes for CASSPRTSTQETQYF.

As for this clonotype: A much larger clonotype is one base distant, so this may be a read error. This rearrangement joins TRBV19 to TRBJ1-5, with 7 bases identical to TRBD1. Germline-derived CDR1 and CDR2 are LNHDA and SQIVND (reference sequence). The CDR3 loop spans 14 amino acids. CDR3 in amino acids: CASSDRAANQPKHF. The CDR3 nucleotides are TGTGCCAGCTCCGACAGGGCCGCCAATCAGCCCAAGCATTTT.

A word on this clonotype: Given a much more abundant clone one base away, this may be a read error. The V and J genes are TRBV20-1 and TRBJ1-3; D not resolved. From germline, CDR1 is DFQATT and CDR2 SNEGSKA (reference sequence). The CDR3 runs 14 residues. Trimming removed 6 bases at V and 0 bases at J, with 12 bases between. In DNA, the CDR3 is TGCAGTGCACACGACAAGACCTCTGGAAACACCATATATTTT. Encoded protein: CSAHDKTSGNTIYF.

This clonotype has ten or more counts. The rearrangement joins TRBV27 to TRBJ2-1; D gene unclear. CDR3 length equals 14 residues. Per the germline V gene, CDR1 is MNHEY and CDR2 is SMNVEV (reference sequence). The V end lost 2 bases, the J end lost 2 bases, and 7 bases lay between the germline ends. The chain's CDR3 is CASSLRWPYNEQFF. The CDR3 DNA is TGTGCCAGCAGTTTACGGTGGCCCTACAATGAGCAGTTCTTC.

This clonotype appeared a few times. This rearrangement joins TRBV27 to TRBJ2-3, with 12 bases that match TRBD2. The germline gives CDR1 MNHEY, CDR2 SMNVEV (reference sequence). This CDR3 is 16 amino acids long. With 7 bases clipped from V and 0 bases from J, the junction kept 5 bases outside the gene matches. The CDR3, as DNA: TGTGCCAGCACCCGGACTAGCGGGGCTAGCACAGATACGCAGTATTTT. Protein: CASTRTSGASTDTQYF.

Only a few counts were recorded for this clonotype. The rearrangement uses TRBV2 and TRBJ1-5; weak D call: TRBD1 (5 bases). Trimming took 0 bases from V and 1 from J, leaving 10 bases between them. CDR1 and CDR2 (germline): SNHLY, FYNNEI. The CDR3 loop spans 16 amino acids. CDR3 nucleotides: TGTGCCAGCAGTGAAGCGCAGGGTTGGAGCAATCAGCCCCAGCATTTT. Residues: CASSEAQGWSNQPQHF.

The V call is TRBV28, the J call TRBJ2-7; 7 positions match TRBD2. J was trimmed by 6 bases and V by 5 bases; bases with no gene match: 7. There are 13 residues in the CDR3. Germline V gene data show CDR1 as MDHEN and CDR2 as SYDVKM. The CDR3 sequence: CASSRRGVSEQYF. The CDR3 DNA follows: TGTGCCAGCAGTCGACGGGGGGTCAGCGAGCAGTACTTC.

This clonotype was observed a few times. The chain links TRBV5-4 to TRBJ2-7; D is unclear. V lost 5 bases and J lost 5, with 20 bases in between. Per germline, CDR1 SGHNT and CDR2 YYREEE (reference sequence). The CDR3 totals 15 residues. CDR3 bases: TGTGCCAGCAGTCCGGACGCGGCATTGTGGGACGAGCAGTACTTC. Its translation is CASSPDAALWDEQYF.

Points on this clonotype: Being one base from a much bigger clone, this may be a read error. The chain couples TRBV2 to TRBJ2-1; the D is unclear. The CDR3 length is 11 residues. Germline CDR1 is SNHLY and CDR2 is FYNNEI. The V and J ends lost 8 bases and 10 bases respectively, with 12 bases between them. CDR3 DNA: TGTGCCAGCGAATTGCGGATGGAGCAGTTCTTC. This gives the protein CASELRMEQFF.

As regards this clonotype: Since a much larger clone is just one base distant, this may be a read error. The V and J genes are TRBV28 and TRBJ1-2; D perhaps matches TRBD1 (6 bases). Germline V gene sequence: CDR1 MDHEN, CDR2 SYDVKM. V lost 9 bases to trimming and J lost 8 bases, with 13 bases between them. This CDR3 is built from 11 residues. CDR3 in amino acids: CASGQWWGYTF. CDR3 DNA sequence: TGTGCCAGTGGACAGTGGTGGGGCTACACCTTC.

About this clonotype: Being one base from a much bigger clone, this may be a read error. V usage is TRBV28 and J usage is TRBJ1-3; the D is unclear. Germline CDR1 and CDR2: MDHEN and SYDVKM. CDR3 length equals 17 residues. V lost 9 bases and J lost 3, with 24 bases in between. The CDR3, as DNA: TGTGCCAGTATTCCACTAACGGGTCTCGGGCATGGAAACACCATATATTTT. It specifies CASIPLTGLGHGNTIYF.

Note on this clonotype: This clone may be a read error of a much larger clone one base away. The CDR3 loop reads CASRPLRSGSYNSALHF. The CDR3 nucleotides read TGTGCCAGCAGACCACTGCGGTCAGGTTCCTATAATTCAGCCCTCCACTTT. The V call is TRBV28, the J call TRBJ1-6, with unresolved D. The germline V gene has CDR1 MDHEN and CDR2 SYDVKM. The CDR3 contains 17 residues.

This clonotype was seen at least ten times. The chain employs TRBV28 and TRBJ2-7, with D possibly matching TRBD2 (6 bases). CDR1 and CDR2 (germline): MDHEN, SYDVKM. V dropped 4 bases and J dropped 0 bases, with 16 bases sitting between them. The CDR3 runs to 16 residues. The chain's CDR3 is CASSSSRLVLSYEQYF. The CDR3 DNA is TGTGCCAGCAGTTCATCGCGACTAGTCCTCTCCTACGAGCAGTACTTC.

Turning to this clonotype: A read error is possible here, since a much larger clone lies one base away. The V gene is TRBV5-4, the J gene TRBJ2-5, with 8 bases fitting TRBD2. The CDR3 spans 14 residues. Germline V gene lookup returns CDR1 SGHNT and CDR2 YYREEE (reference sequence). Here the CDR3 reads CVSSLDSGIETQYF. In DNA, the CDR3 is TGTGTCAGCAGCTTGGATAGCGGGATAGAGACCCAGTACTTC. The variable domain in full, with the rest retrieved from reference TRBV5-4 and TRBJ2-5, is ETGVTQSPTHLIKTRGQQVTLRCSSQSGHNTVSWYQQALGQGPQFIFQYYREEENGRGNFPPRFSGLQFPNYSSELNVNALELDDSALYLCVSSLDSGIETQYFGPGTRLLVL.

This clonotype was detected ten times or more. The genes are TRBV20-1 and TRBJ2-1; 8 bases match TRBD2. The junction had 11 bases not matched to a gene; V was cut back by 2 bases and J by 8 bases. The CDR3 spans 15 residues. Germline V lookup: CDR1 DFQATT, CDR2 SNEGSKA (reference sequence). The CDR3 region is CSARNGGRPGDEQFF. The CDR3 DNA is TGCAGTGCTAGAAATGGCGGGAGGCCCGGGGATGAGCAGTTCTTC.

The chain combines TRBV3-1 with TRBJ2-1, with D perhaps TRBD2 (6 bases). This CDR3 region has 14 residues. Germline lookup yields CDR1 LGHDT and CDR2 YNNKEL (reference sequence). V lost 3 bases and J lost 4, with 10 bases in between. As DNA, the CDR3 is TGTGCCAGCAGCCATGCGACTAGGTACAATGAGCAGTTCTTC. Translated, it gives CASSHATRYNEQFF.